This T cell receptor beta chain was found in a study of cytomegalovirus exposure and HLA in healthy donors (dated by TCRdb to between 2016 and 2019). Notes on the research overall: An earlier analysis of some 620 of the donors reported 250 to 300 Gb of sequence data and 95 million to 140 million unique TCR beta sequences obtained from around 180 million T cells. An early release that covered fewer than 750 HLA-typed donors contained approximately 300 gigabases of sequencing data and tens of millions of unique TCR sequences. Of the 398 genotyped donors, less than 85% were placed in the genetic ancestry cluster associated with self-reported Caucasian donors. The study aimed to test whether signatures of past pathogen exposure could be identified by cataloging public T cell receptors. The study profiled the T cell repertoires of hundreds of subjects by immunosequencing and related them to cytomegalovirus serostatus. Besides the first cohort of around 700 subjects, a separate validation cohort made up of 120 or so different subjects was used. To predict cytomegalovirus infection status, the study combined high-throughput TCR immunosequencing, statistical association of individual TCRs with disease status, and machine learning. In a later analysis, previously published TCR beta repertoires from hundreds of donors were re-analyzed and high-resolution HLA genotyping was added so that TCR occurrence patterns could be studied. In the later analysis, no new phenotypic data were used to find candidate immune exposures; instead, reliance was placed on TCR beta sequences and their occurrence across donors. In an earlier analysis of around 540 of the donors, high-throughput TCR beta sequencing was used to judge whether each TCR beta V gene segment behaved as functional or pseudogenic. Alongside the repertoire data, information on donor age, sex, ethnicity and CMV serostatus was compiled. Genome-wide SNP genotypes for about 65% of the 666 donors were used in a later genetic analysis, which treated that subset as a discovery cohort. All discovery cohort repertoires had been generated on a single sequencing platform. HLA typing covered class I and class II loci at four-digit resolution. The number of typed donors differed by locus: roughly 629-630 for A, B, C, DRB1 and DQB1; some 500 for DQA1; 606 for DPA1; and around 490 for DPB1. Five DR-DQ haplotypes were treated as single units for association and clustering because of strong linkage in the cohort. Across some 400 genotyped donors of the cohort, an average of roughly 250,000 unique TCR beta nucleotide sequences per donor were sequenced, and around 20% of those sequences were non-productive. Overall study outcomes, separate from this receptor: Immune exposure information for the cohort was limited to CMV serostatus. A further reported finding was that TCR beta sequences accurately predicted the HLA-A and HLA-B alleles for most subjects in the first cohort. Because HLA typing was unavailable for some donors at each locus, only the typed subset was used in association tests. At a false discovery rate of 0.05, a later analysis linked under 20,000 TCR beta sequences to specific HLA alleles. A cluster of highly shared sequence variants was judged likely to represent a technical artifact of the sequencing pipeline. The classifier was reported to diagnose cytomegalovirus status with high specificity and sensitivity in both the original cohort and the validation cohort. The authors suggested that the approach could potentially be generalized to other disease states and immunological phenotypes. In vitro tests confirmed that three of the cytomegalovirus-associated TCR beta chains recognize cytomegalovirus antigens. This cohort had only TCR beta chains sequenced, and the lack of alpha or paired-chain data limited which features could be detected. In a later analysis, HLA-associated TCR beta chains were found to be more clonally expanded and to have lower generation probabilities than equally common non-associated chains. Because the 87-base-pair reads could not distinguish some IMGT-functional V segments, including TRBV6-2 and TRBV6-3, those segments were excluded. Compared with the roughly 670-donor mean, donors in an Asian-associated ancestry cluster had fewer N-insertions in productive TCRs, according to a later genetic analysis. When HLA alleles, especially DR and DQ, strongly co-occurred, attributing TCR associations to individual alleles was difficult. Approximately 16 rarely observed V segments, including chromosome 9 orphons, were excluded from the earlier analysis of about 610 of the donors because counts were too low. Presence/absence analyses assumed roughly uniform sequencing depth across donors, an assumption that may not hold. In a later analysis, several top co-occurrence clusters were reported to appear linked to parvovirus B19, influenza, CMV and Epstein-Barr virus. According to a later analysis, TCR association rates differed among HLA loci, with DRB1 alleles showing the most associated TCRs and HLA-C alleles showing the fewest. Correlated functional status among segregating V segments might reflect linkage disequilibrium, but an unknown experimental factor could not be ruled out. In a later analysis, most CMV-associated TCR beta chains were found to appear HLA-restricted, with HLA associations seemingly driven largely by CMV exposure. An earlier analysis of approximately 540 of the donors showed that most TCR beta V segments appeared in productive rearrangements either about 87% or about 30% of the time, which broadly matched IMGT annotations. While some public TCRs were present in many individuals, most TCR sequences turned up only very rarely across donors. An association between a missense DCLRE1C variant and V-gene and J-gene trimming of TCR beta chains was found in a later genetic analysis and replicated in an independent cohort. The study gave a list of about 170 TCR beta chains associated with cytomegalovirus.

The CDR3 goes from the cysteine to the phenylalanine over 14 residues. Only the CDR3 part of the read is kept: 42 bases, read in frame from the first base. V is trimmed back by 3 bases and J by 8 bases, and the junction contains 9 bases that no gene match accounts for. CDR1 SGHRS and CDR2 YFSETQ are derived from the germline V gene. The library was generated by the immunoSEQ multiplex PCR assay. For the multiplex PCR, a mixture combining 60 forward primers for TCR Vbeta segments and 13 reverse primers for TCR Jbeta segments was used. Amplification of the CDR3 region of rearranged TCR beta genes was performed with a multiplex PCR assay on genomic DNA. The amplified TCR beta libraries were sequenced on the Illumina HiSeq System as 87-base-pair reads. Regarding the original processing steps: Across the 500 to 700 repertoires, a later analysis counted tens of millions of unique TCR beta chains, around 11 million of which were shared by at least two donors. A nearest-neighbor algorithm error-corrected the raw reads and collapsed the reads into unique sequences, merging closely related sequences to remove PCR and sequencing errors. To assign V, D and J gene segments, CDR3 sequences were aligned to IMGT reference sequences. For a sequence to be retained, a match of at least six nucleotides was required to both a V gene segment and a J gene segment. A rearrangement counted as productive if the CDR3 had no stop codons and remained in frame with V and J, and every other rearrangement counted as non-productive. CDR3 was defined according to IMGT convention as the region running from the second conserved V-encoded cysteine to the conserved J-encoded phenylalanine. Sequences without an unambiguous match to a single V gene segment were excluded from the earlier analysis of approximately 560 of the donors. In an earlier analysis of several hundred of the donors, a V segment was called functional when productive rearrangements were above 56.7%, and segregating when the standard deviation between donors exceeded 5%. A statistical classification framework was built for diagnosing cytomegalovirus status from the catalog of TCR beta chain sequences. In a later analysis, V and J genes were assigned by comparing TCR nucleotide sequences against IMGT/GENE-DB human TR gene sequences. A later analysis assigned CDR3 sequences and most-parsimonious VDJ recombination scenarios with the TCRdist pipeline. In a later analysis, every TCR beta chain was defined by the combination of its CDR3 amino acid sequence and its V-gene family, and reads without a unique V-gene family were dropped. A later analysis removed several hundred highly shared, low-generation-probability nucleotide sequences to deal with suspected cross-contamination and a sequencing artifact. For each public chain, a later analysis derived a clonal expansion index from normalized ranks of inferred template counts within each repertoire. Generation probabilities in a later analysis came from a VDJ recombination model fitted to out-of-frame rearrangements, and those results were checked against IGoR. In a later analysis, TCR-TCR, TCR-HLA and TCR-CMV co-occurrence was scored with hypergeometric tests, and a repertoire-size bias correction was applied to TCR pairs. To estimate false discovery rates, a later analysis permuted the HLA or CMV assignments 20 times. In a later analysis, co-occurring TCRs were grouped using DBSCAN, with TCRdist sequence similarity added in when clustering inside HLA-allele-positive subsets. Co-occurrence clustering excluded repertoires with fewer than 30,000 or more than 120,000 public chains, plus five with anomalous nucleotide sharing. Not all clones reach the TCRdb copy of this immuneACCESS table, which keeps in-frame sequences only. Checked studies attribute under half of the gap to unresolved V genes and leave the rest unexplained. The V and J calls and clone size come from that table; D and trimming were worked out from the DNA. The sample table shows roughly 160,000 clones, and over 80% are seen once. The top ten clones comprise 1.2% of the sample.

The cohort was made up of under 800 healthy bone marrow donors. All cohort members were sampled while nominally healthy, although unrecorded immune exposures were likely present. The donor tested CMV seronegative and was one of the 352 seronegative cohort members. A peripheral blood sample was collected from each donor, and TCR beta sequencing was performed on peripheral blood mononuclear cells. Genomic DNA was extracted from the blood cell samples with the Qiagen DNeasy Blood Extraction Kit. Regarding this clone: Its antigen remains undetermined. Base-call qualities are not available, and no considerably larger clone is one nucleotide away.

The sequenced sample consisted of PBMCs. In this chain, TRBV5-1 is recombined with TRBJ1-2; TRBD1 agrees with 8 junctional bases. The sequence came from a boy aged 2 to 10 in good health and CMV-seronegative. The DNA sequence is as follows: TGCGCCAGCAGCTACACGACAGGGGCTGGGGGCTACACCTTC. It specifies CASSYTTGAGGYTF. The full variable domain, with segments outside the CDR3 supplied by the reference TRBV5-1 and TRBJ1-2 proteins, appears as KAGVTQTPRYLIKTRGQQVTLSCSPISGHRSVSWYQQTPGQGLQFLFEYFSETQRNKGNFPGRFSGRQFSNSRSEMNVSTLELGDSALYLCASSYTTGAGGYTFGSGTRLTVV.